This TCR beta chain stems from a study of T cell responses to AZD1222 COVID-19 vaccine. With respect to this clone: Antigen: not known.

The CDR3 spans 14 residues. Germline CDR1 and CDR2: SQVTM and ANQGSEA. V was shortened by 1 base and J by 6 bases, with 10 bases between the two germline ends. Libraries were prepared by immunoSEQ multiplex PCR; TCRdb keeps only in-frame clonotypes and omits some of them. The sample lists over 110,000 clones, roughly nine tenths occurring once. General study results and limits: Breadth and depth of Spike-specific TCRs rose after two AZD1222 doses. Clonal diversity was possibly underestimated, and the donors were mostly white British, with more females. Scientists sampled the repertoires only once the peak T cell response had passed. Unmutated variant regions are reportedly the target of nearly half of TCRs that are spike-specific.

Sequenced material: peripheral blood, taken 28 days after the second AZD1222 dose. The chain uses TRBV29-1 and TRBJ2-6, with D possibly being TRBD1 (5 bases). This clonotype was obtained from an adult who received the AZD1222 COVID-19 vaccine. As DNA, the CDR3 is TGCAGCGTTGAAGTTGGGGCTGAGGCCAACGTCCTGACTTTC. This gives the protein CSVEVGAEANVLTF.